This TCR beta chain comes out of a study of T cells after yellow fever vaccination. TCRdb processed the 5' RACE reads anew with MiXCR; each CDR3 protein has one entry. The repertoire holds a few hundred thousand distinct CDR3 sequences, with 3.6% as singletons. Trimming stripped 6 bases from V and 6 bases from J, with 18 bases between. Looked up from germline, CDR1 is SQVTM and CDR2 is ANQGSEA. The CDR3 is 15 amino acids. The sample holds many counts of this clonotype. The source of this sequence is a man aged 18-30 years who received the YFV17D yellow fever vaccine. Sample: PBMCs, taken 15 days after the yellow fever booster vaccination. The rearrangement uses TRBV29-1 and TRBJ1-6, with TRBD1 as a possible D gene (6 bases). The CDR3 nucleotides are TGCAGCGTCCGAACAGGGCTTCCTGGTAATTCACCCCTCCACTTT. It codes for CSVRTGLPGNSPLHF.